Shown below are 6 T cell receptor beta chains from a single sample sequenced in a study of molecular identifiers for immune sequencing clone quantification. MiXCR, applied by TCRdb to the PCR reads, yields one record per CDR3 protein. Here the sample spans over 600,000 distinct CDR3 sequences, just under 20% being singletons. The sample was naive CD8+ T cells from blood, with Jurkat cell RNA spiked in. Sample subset: FACS-sorted CD8+CD4-CCR7+CD45RA+ naive T cells. Every receptor here comes from a human donor in good health. Some libraries in this study had Jurkat cell RNA spiked in.

This clonotype appeared many times. The chain couples TRBV5-6 to TRBJ1-1; D is undetermined. CDR1 is SGHDT, CDR2 YYEEEE, per germline. Trimming left V 1 base short and J 3 bases short, with 7 bases between. This CDR3 comprises 13 residues. This CDR3 is CASSLLVDTEAFF. The CDR3 DNA is TGTGCCAGCAGCTTGTTGGTGGACACTGAAGCTTTCTTT.

This clonotype was seen repeatedly, ten times or more. The genes are TRBV2 and TRBJ2-7, with 10 bases fitting TRBD1. Germline loops: CDR1 SNHLY, CDR2 FYNNEI. After removal of 5 bases from V and 6 bases from J, the junction contained 16 bases not matched to a gene. The CDR3 contains 17 residues. The CDR3 DNA is TGTGCCAGCAGTCAACCAGGCCCGGGACAGGGGACCTCCGAGCAGTACTTC. Translated: CASSQPGPGQGTSEQYF.

The chain links TRBV27 to TRBJ2-5; no firm D call. V lost 4 bases, J lost 5 bases, and 14 bases lay in between. The length of the CDR3 is 14 residues. Germline CDR1 MNHEY, CDR2 SMNVEV (reference sequence). CDR3 DNA sequence: TGTGCCAGCAGTTATACGTACTTTTCGGAGACCCAGTACTTC. This gives the protein CASSYTYFSETQYF.

This clonotype was recorded many times. The chain carries TRBV28 and TRBJ2-1; D remains unclear. Trimming removed 2 bases at V and 12 bases at J, with 17 bases between. The germline V gene encodes CDR1 MDHEN and CDR2 SYDVKM. The CDR3 loop spans 14 amino acids. CDR3 DNA: TGTGCCAGCAGTTTACCCCTGAGAGGCCGCGGGCAGTTCTTC. This translates into CASSLPLRGRGQFF.

With respect to this clonotype: It may be a read error: a sequence one base away is much more abundant. The gene calls are TRBV28 and TRBJ2-7; 10 nucleotides align to TRBD2. The CDR3 sequence is 22 residues long. Per the germline V gene, CDR1 is MDHEN and CDR2 is SYDVKM. CDR3 nucleotides: TGTGCCAGCAGTTTCCCCCCGCCGGGTCGTGGTAGCGGGAGGCCGAGCTCCTACGTGCAGTACTTC. Translating gives CASSFPPPGRGSGRPSSYVQYF.

As for this clonotype: This may arise from a read error, as a much more abundant clone is one base away. The CDR3 nucleotides are TGTGCCAGCAGAGATCCCCATTGGGGGTACGAGCAGTACTTC. Translation: CASRDPHWGYEQYF. This rearrangement joins TRBV11-2 to TRBJ2-7; D tentatively fits TRBD1 or TRBD2 (5 bases each). Germline-derived CDR1 and CDR2 are SGHAT and FQNNGV. The CDR3 spans 14 residues. V gave up 6 bases and J gave up 4 bases, with 16 bases separating them.